This TCR beta chain came from a study of T cells after posttransplantation cyclophosphamide. Study-level findings and limits: TRB overlap between skin or GI tissue T cells and blood was limited. Recipient CMV seropositivity and CMV reactivation strongly tracked TRB clonality.

This clone was observed many times. Its antigen remains unidentified. There are 14 residues in the CDR3. Germline V gives CDR1 MGHRA, CDR2 YSYEKL. The V end lost 3 bases, the J end lost 5 bases, and 11 bases lay between the germline ends. TCRdb's table, derived via immunoSEQ multiplex PCR, lists solely in-frame clones and lacks some. Altogether more than 30,000 clones were found in the sample, and no singletons occur. Material: PBMCs. V and J are TRBV4-1 and TRBJ1-5; D is undetermined. The clonotype originates from a girl aged 5 to 17 in good health, CMV-negative, and a related stem cell transplant donor. CDR3 residues: CASSQSVADQPQHF. In nucleotides, the CDR3 is TGCGCCAGCAGCCAGTCCGTGGCTGATCAGCCCCAGCATTTT.